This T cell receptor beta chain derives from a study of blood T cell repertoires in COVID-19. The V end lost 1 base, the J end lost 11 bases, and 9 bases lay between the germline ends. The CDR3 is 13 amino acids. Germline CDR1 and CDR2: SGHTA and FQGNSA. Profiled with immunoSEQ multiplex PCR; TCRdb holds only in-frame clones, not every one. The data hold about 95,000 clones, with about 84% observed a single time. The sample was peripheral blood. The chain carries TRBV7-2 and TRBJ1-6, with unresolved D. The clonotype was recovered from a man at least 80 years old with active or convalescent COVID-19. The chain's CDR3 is CASSLGGPTPLHF. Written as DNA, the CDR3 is TGTGCCAGCAGCTTAGGAGGTCCGACACCCCTCCACTTT.